This TCR beta chain appears in the sequencing data of a study of T cells in Graves' hyperthyroidism and ophthalmopathy. Study-wide results and limits: Blood also showed most of the thyroid clonotypes that were expanded above 0.001.

Graves' hyperthyroidism was deemed stable given no ophthalmopathy progression within 18 months. This clonotype was counted at least ten times. Its antigen is currently unknown. A read error may produce the germline difference seen at one junction end. Germline values: CDR1 SGHTS, CDR2 YDEGEE. This CDR3 is 13 amino acids long. Amplification of TCR beta CDR3 regions was performed using RNA transcripts as template. Primed by the HTBI set, a first-round RT-PCR was run on the TCR CDR3. TCRdb ran MiXCR on the multiplex PCR reads and lists one entry per CDR3 protein. Here the sample spans about 580,000 distinct CDR3 sequences, about 43% being singletons.

V is TRBV5-8 and J is TRBJ2-5; TRBD1 might be the D (5 bases). The specimen was peripheral blood or thyroid tissue (not recorded which). The clonotype was recovered from a woman aged 18-29 years with Graves' hyperthyroidism. CDR3 loop: CASGLQGGETQYF. CDR3 DNA sequence: TGTGCCAGCGGCTTGCAGGGTGGGGAGACCCAGTACTTC.